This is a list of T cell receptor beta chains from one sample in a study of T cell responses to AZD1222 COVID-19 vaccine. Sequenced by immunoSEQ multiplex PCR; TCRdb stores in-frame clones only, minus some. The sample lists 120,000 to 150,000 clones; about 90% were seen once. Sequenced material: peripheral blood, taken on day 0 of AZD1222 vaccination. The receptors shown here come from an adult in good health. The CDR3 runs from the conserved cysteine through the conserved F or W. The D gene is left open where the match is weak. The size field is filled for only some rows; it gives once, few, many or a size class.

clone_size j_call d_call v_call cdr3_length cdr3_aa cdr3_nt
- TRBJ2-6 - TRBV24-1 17 CATSGGPSNSGANVLTF TGTGCCACCAGTGGGGGCCCGTCCAACTCTGGGGCCAACGTCCTGACTTTC
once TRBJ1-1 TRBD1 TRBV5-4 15 CASSWTGTGVPEAFF TGTGCCAGCAGCTGGACCGGGACAGGGGTACCTGAAGCTTTCTTT
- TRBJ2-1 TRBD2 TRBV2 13 CASSDLAGGREFF TGTGCCAGCAGTGATCTAGCGGGAGGTCGGGAGTTCTTC
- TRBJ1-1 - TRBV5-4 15 CASSSGGGRGTEAFF TGTGCCAGCAGCTCGGGAGGTGGGCGGGGCACTGAAGCTTTCTTT
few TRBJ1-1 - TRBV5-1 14 CASSFVGENTEAFF TGCGCCAGCAGCTTTGTAGGAGAGAACACTGAAGCTTTCTTT
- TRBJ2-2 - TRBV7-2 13 CASSLRNTGELFF TGTGCCAGCAGCTTAAGGAACACCGGGGAGCTGTTTTTT
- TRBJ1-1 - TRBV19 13 CASSLDRNTEAFF TGTGCCAGTAGTCTTGACAGGAACACTGAAGCTTTCTTT
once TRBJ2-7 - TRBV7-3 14 CASSLKGDFYEQYF TGTGCCAGCAGCTTAAAGGGGGACTTTTACGAGCAGTACTTC
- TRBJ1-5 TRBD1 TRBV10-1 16 CASRPNRGERNQPQHF TGCGCCAGCAGACCTAACAGGGGAGAGCGCAATCAGCCCCAGCATTTT
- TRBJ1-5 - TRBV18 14 CASSPGGGNQPQHF TGTGCCAGCTCACCAGGGGGGGGCAATCAGCCCCAGCATTTT
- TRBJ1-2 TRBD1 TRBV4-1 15 CASSRLDRGDYGYTF TGCGCCAGCAGCCGCCTTGACAGGGGTGACTATGGCTACACCTTC
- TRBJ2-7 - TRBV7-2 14 CASSLVFGGGEQYF TGTGCCAGCAGCTTAGTCTTTGGAGGGGGCGAGCAGTACTTC
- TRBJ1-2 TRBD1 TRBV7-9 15 CASSPGGTTNYGYTF TGTGCCAGCAGCCCAGGGGGCACGACTAACTATGGCTACACCTTC
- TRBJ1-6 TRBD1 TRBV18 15 CASSPPRTGNSPLHF TGTGCCAGCTCACCACCGCGGACAGGGAATTCACCCCTCCACTTT
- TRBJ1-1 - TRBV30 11 CACTWNTEAFF TGTGCCTGTACATGGAACACTGAAGCTTTCTTT
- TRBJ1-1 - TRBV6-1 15 CASSELAGWDTEAFF TGTGCCAGCAGTGAACTGGCGGGATGGGACACTGAAGCTTTCTTT
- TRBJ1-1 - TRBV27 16 CASRTVLSRGGERAFF TGTGCCAGCAGGACCGTCCTAAGTAGGGGGGGGGAAAGGGCTTTCTTT
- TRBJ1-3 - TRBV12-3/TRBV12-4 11 CASGRGNTIYF TGTGCCAGCGGGCGGGGAAACACCATATATTTT
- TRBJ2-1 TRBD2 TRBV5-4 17 CASSPEAGGISYNEQFF TGTGCCAGCAGCCCGGAAGCGGGGGGCATCTCCTACAATGAGCAGTTCTTC
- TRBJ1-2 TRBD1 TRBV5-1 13 CASSDRVSVGYTF TGCGCCAGCTCCGACAGGGTATCTGTTGGCTACACCTTC
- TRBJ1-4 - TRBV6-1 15 CASSEAGHRGEKLFF TGTGCCAGCAGTGAAGCGGGACACCGGGGGGAAAAACTGTTTTTT
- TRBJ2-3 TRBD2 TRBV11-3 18 CASSPHGTSGSPTDTQYF TGTGCCAGCAGCCCTCACGGGACTAGCGGGAGTCCCACAGATACGCAGTATTTT
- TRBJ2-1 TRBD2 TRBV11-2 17 CASNPRGSGSSYNEQFF TGTGCCAGCAACCCCCGGGGTAGCGGGAGCTCCTACAATGAGCAGTTCTTC
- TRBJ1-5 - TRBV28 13 CASSGGADQPQHF TGTGCCAGCAGTGGGGGGGCCGATCAGCCCCAGCATTTT
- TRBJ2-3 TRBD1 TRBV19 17 CASSARTGGILTDTQYF TGTGCCAGTAGTGCTAGGACAGGGGGCATTCTCACAGATACGCAGTATTTT
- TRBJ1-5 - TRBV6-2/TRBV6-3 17 CASSYPILRGHYQPQHF TGTGCCAGCAGTTATCCTATTCTTAGGGGTCACTATCAGCCCCAGCATTTT
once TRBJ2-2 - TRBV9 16 CASSVAEGLNTGELFF TGTGCCAGCAGCGTAGCTGAGGGTCTGAACACCGGGGAGCTGTTTTTT
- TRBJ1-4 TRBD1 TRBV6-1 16 CASSDWTGTGTEKLFF TGTGCCAGCAGTGACTGGACCGGGACAGGGACTGAAAAACTGTTTTTT
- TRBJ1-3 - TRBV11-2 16 CASSLTPGLSGNTIYF TGTGCCAGCAGCTTAACCCCGGGCCTCTCTGGAAACACCATATATTTT
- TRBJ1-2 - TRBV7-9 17 CASSLGDGLLANYGYTF TGTGCCAGCAGCTTAGGGGATGGGCTCCTAGCTAACTATGGCTACACCTTC
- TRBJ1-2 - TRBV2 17 CASSGLGHAVPSGGYTF TGTGCCAGCAGTGGGTTAGGGCACGCCGTGCCCTCGGGTGGCTACACCTTC
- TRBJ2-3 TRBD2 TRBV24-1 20 CATSDPGTSGGPPGTDTQYF TGTGCCACCAGTGACCCGGGGACTAGCGGGGGGCCTCCGGGCACAGATACGCAGTATTTT
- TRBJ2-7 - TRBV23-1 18 CASSQSGVGQGRTYEQYF TGCGCCAGCAGTCAATCGGGGGTTGGGCAGGGGAGGACCTACGAGCAGTACTTC
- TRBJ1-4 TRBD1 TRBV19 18 CASSPSGQGLHGDEKLFF TGTGCCAGTAGTCCTTCGGGACAGGGGTTGCATGGGGATGAAAAACTGTTTTTT
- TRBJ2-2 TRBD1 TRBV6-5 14 CASGGTGSLLELFF TGTGCCAGCGGCGGGACAGGGTCCCTATTGGAGCTGTTTTTT
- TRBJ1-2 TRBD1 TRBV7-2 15 CASSFTGVKDYGYTF TGTGCCAGCAGCTTCACAGGGGTTAAAGACTATGGCTACACCTTC
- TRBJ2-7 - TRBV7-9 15 CASSIGRGAAYEQYF TGTGCCAGCAGTATAGGACGGGGGGCGGCCTACGAGCAGTACTTC
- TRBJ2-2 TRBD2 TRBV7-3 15 CASSLGLAGTGELFF TGTGCCAGCAGCTTAGGACTAGCGGGCACCGGGGAGCTGTTTTTT
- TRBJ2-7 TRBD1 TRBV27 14 CASSPGQGGYEQYF TGTGCCAGCAGCCCGGGACAGGGTGGGTACGAGCAGTACTTC
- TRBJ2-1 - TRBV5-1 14 CASSLGLLNNEQFF TGCGCCAGCAGCTTGGGGCTGTTAAATAATGAGCAGTTCTTC
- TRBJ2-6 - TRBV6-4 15 CASSDSTSGANVLTF TGTGCCAGCAGTGATTCGACCTCTGGGGCCAACGTCCTGACTTTC
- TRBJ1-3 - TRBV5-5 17 CASSLDPGLSSGNTIYF TGTGCCAGCAGCTTGGATCCAGGCCTTAGCTCTGGAAACACCATATATTTT
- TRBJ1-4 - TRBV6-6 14 CASSYNHRGEKLFF TGTGCCAGCAGTTACAATCATCGGGGGGAAAAACTGTTTTTT
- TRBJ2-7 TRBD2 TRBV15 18 CATSRDPRGLALGHEQYF TGTGCCACCAGCAGAGATCCGCGGGGACTAGCGCTTGGCCACGAGCAGTACTTC
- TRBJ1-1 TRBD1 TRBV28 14 CASTPDRGSTEAFF TGTGCCAGCACCCCAGACAGGGGTAGCACTGAAGCTTTCTTT
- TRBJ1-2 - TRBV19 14 CASSIPGIDYGYTF TGTGCCAGTAGTATCCCGGGGATCGACTATGGCTACACCTTC
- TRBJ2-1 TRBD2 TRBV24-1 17 CATSETSGRGTYNEQFF TGTGCCACCAGTGAGACTAGCGGGAGGGGGACCTACAATGAGCAGTTCTTC
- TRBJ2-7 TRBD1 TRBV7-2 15 CASSPRDSGFHEQYF TGTGCCAGCAGCCCAAGGGACAGTGGATTCCACGAGCAGTACTTC
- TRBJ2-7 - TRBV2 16 CASSEARTLSSYKQYF TGTGCCAGCAGTGAAGCCCGGACTCTTAGCTCCTACAAGCAGTACTTC
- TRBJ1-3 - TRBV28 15 CASSLSYNSGNTIYF TGTGCCAGCAGTTTAAGCTATAACTCTGGAAACACCATATATTTT
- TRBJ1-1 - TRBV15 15 CATSSTGGRDTEAFF TGTGCCACCAGCAGTACGGGGGGGCGGGACACTGAAGCTTTCTTT
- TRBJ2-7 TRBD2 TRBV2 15 CASLNRLAGIREQYF TGTGCCAGCCTAAACAGACTAGCGGGAATTCGGGAGCAGTACTTC